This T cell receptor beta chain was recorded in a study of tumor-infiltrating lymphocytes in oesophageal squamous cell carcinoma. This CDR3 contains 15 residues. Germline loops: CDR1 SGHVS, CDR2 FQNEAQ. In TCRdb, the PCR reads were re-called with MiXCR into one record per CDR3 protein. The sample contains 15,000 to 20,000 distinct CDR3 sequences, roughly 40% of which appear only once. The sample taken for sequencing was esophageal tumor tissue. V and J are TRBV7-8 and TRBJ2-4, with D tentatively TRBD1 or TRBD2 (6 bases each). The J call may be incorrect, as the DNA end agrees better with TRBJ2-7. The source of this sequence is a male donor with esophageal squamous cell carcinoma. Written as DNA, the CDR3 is TGTGCCAGCAGCCCCGAGGGGGGCCCCTCCTACGAGCAGTACTTC. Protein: CASSPEGGPSYEQYF.